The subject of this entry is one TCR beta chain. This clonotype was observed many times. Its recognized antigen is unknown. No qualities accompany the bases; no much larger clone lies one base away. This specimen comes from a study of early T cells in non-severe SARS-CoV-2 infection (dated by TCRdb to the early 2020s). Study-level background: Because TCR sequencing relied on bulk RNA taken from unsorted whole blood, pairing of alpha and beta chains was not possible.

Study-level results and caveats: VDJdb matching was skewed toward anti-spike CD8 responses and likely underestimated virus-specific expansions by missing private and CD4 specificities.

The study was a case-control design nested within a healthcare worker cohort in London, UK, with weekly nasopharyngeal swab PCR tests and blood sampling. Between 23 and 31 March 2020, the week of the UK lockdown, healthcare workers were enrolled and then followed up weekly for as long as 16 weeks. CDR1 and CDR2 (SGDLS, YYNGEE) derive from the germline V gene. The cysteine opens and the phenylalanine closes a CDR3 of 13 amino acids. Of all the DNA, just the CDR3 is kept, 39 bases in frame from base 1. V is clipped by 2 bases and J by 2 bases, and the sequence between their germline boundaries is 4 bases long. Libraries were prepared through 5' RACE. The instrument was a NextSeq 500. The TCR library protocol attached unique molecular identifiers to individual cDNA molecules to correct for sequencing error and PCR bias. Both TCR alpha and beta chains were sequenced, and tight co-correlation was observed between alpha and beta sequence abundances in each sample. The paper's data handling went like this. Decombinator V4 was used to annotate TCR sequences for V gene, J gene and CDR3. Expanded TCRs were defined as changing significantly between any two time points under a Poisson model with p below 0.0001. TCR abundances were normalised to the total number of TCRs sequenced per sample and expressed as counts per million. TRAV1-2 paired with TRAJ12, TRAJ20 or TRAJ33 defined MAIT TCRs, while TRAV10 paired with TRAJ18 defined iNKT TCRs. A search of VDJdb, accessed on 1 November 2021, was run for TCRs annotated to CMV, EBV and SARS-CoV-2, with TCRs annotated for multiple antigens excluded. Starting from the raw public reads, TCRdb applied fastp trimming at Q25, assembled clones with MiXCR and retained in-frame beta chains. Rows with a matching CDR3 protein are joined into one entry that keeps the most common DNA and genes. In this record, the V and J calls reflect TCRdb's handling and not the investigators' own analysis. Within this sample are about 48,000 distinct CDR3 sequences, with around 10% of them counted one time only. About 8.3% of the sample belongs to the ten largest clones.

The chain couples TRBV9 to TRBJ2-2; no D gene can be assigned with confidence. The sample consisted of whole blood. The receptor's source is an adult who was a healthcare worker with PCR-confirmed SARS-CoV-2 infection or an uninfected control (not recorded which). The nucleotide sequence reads TGTGCCAGCAGCGTTAAAAACACCGGGGAGCTGTTTTTT. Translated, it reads CASSVKNTGELFF.